This T cell receptor (beta chain) was identified in a study of T cell changes during pregnancy in multiple sclerosis. Some clones are missing from TCRdb's copy, which holds only in-frame ones; the method was immunoSEQ multiplex PCR. This table holds 35,000 to 45,000 clones, about nine tenths found once. Germline assignment: CDR1 SGHTA and CDR2 FQGTGA. Trimming left V 5 bases short and J 1 base short, with 15 bases between. This CDR3 spans 15 amino acids. The source of this sequence is a female donor in good health, enrolled as a control in a pregnancy study. The chain links TRBV7-3 to TRBJ2-7, with D possibly being TRBD2 (5 bases). The sequences come from CD4+ T cells from peripheral blood mononuclear cells, collected after pregnancy. The CDR3 here is CASSTGVGDSYEQYF. The CDR3 coding sequence is TGTGCCAGCAGCACCGGGGTCGGGGATTCCTACGAGCAGTACTTC.